The 9 T cell receptor beta chains presented below share a single source sample, sequenced in a study of OX40 agonist ivuxolimab in advanced cancers. Method: immunoSEQ multiplex PCR; TCRdb's copy keeps in-frame clones and lacks some. Of about 82,000 clones listed, approximately 86% are singletons. This specimen was CD4+ or CD8+ T cells sorted from blood, taken in a trial of the OX40 agonist ivuxolimab. The receptor source for this set is an adult with an advanced solid tumor such as melanoma, head and neck, liver or kidney cancer.

The rearrangement uses TRBV5-1 and TRBJ1-1, with a weak D call TRBD1 (5 bases). This CDR3 spans 16 amino acids. V was cut by 0 bases and J by 2 bases, with 14 bases left in between. Germline V gives CDR1 SGHRS, CDR2 YFSETQ. Here the CDR3 DNA reads TGCGCCAGCAGCTTGGTCCTGGGGGGGATCAACACTGAAGCTTTCTTT. This gives the protein CASSLVLGGINTEAFF.

This sequence joins TRBV2 and TRBJ1-2, with 9 bases aligning to TRBD1. The CDR3 loop spans 15 amino acids. Germline CDR1 and CDR2: SNHLY and FYNNEI. The junction had 15 bases not matched to a gene; V was cut back by 9 bases and J by 7 bases. CDR3 loop: CARGPRDRDYFGYTF. In DNA, the CDR3 is TGTGCCAGGGGACCCCGGGACAGGGATTACTTTGGCTACACCTTC.

The chain has TRBV6-5 and TRBJ2-5, with D possibly being TRBD2 (7 bases). The CDR3 loop spans 14 amino acids. CDR1 MNHEY and CDR2 SVGAGI come from the germline V gene. V was trimmed by 0 bases and J by 5 bases, leaving 10 bases between them. CDR3 in DNA: TGTGCCAGCAGTTACTCGGGGGGGCGGGAGACCCAGTACTTC. This gives the protein CASSYSGGRETQYF.

The chain links TRBV10-3 to TRBJ2-1; the D is unclear. V shed 6 bases and J shed 4 bases, with 13 bases lying between them. The CDR3 has 14 residues. The germline gives CDR1 ENHRY, CDR2 SYGVKD. The CDR3 DNA follows: TGTGCCATCAGAGCAACAGTACTATACAATGAGCAGTTCTTC. This sequence encodes CAIRATVLYNEQFF.

The chain is built from TRBV6-1 and TRBJ1-1; possible D gene TRBD1, 5 bases. V dropped 2 bases and J dropped 4 bases, with 17 bases sitting between them. The CDR3 spans 16 residues. The germline V gene has CDR1 MNHNS and CDR2 SASEGT. The CDR3, as DNA: TGTGCCAGCAGTGAAAGAGTAGCAGGGTCGAGCACTGAAGCTTTCTTT. It specifies CASSERVAGSSTEAFF.

CDR3 loop: CASSYTGTEAEAFF. The DNA for the CDR3 is TGTGCCAGCAGCTATACAGGGACAGAGGCTGAAGCTTTCTTT. The chain recombines TRBV6-5 with TRBJ1-1; 7 nucleotides match TRBD1. The V segment lost 6 bases and the J segment 6 bases; nucleotides outside the gene matches: 10. Per germline, CDR1 MNHEY and CDR2 SVGAGI. CDR3 length: 14 amino acids.

This rearrangement joins TRBV28 to TRBJ2-7; 9 positions match TRBD1. V lost 4 bases to trimming and J lost 6 bases; unmatched junction nucleotides: 7. CDR1 is MDHEN and CDR2 is SYDVKM in the germline V gene. The CDR3 covers 14 residues. CDR3 amino acids: CASSSTGTGSEQYF. The CDR3 DNA reads TGTGCCAGCAGTTCCACCGGGACAGGGTCCGAGCAGTACTTC. The variable domain in full, with the rest retrieved from reference TRBV28 and TRBJ2-7, is DVKVTQSSRYLVKRTGEKVFLECVQDMDHENMFWYRQDPGLGLRLIYFSYDVKMKEKGDIPEGYSVSREKKERFSLILESASTNQTSMYLCASSSTGTGSEQYFGPGTRLTVT.

The rearrangement joins TRBV7-9 to TRBJ1-2, with D unresolved. This CDR3 is built from 15 residues. Germline assignment: CDR1 SEHNR and CDR2 FQNEAQ (reference sequence). Trimming left V 2 bases short and J 0 bases short, with 10 bases between. The CDR3 loop is CASSLRTDPNYGYTF. CDR3 coding DNA: TGTGCCAGCAGCTTAAGGACGGATCCTAACTATGGCTACACCTTC.

A single count supports this clone. The rearrangement uses TRBV5-1 and TRBJ1-4; 8 bases agree with TRBD1. V shed 2 bases and J 7 bases; nucleotides not matched to a gene: 4. The CDR3 sequence is 14 residues long. The germline V gene encodes CDR1 SGHRS and CDR2 YFSETQ. The DNA of the CDR3 is TGCGCCAGCAGCTTCGGGACAGGAAGTGAAAAACTGTTTTTT. Its protein product is CASSFGTGSEKLFF. The full variable domain, with the rest looked up from reference TRBV5-1 and TRBJ1-4, is KAGVTQTPRYLIKTRGQQVTLSCSPISGHRSVSWYQQTPGQGLQFLFEYFSETQRNKGNFPGRFSGRQFSNSRSEMNVSTLELGDSALYLCASSFGTGSEKLFFGSGTQLSVL.